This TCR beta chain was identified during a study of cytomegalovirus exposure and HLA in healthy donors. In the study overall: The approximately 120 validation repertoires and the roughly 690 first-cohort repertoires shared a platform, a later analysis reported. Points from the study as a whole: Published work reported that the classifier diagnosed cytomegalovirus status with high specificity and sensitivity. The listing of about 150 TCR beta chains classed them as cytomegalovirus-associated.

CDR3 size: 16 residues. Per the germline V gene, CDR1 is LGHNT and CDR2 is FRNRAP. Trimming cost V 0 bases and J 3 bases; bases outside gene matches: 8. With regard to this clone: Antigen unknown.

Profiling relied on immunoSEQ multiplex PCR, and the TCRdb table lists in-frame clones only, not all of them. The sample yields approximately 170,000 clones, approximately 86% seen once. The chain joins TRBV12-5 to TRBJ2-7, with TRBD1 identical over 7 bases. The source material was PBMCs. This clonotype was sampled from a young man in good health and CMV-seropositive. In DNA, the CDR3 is TGTGCTAGTGGTTTGGTACCTGGGACAGACTTCTACGAGCAGTACTTC. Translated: CASGLVPGTDFYEQYF. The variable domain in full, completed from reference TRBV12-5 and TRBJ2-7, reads DARVTQTPRHKVTEMGQEVTMRCQPILGHNTVFWYRQTMMQGLELLAYFRNRAPLDDSGMPKDRFSAEMPDATLATLKIQPSEPRDSAVYFCASGLVPGTDFYEQYFGPGTRLTVT.